The clone carrying this T cell receptor beta chain was found a few times. These newly diagnosed stage II-IVA oral cavity squamous cell carcinoma patients had no prior systemic or radiation treatment. Trimming shortened V by 3 bases and J by 10 bases, and 16 bases separated the two germline ends. The CDR3 spans 15 residues. The germline CDR1 and CDR2 sequences are MNHNS and SASEGT. The data derive from a study of neoadjuvant anti-PD-1 for oral cavity cancer. The data were produced by immunoSEQ multiplex PCR, yet TCRdb's version contains in-frame clones alone and is incomplete. Of about 12,000 clones listed, about 60% were seen once; the top ten hold just over 2%.

This receptor was taken from a person between 40 and 80 years old with oral cavity squamous cell carcinoma. The sample here was PBMCs, taken before nivolumab (anti-PD-1) treatment. The chain combines TRBV6-1 with TRBJ1-6, with D possibly matching TRBD1 (6 bases). CDR3 in amino acids: CASSDTQGVGSPLHF. The CDR3 coding sequence is TGTGCCAGCAGTGACACACAGGGAGTCGGGTCACCCCTCCACTTT.